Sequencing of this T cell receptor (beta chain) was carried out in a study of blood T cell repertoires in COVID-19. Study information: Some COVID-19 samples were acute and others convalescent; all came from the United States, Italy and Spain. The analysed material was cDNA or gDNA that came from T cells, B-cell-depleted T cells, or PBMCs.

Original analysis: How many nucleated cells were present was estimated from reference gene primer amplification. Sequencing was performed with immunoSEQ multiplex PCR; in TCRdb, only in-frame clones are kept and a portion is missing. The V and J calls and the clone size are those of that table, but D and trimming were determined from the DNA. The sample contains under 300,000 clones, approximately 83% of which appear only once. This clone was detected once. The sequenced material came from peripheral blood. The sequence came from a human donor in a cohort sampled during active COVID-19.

The DNA for the CDR3 is TGTGCCAGCAGCTTAGGGACTATTCAATCCGGGTACGAGCAGTACTTC. It yields the protein CASSLGTIQSGYEQYF. V is TRBV11-2 and J is TRBJ2-7; a weak D match, TRBD2 (6 bases). Per the germline V gene, CDR1 is SGHAT and CDR2 is FQNNGV. Trimming took 1 base from V and 4 from J, leaving 17 bases between them. CDR3 length equals 16 residues.